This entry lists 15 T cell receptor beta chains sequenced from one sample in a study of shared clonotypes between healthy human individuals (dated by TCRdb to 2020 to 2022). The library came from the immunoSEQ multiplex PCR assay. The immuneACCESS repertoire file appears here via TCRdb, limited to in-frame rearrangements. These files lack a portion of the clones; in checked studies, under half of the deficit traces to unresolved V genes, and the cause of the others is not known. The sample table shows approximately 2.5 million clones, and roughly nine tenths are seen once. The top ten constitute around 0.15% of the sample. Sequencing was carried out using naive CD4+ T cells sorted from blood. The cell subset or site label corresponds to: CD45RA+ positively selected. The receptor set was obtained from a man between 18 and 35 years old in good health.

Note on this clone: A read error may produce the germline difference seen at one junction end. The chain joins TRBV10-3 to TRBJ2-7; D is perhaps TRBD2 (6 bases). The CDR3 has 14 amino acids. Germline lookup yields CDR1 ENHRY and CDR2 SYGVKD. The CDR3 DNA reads TGTGTCATCAGTGATGGTCAGGCGGCCGGGGGGCAGTACTTC. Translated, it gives CVISDGQAAGGQYF.

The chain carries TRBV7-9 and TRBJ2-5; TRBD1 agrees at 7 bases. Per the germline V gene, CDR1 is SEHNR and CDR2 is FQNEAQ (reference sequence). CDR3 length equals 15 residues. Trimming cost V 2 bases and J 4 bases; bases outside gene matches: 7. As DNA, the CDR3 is TGTGCCAGCAGCTTAAGGCGACAGGGACGAGAGACCCAGTACTTC. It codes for CASSLRRQGRETQYF.

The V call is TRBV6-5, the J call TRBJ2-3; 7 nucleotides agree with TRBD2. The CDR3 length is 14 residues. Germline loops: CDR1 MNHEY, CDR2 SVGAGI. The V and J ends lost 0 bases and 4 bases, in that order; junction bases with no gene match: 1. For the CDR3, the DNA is TGTGCCAGCAGTTACTCGGGGGGGGCAGATACGCAGTATTTT. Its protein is CASSYSGGADTQYF.

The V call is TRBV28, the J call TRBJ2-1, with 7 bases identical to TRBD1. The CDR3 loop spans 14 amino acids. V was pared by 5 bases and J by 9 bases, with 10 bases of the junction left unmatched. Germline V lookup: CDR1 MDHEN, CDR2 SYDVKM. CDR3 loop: CASSQSDRSGEQFF. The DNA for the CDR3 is TGTGCCAGCAGTCAATCGGACAGGTCGGGTGAGCAGTTCTTC.

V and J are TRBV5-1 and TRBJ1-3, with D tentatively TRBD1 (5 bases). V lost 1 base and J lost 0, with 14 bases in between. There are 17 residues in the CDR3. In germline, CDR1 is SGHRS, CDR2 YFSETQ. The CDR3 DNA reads TGCGCCAGCAGCTTGTCTCTAGGGGCTCTCTCTGGAAACACCATATATTTT. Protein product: CASSLSLGALSGNTIYF.

The CDR3 protein is CASSYDSTTGELFF. CDR3 bases: TGCGCCAGCAGCTACGACAGTACCACCGGGGAGCTGTTTTTT. V and J are TRBV5-1 and TRBJ2-2, with TRBD1 as a possible D gene (5 bases). Between the trimmed V and J ends, which lost 3 bases and 4 bases, there was a span of 10 bases. The germline V gene encodes CDR1 SGHRS and CDR2 YFSETQ. The CDR3 extends over 14 amino acids.

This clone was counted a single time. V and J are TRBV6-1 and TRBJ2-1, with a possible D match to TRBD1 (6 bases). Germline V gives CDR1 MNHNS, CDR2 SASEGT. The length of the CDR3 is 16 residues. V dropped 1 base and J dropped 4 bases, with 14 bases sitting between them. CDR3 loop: CASSEDRAQYYNEQFF. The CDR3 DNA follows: TGTGCCAGCAGTGAAGACAGGGCCCAATATTACAATGAGCAGTTCTTC.

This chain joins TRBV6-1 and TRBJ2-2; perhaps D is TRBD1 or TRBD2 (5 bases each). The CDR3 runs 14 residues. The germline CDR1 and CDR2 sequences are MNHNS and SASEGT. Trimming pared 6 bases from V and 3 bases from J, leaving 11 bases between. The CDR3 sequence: CASRGDDYTGELFF. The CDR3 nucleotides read TGTGCCAGCAGAGGGGACGACTACACCGGGGAGCTGTTTTTT.

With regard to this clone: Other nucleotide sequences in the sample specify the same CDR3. The CDR3 here is CASSEDRAYEQYF. In nucleotides, the CDR3 is TGTGCCAGCAGTGAAGACAGGGCCTACGAGCAGTACTTC. The V gene is TRBV2, the J gene TRBJ2-7; possible D gene TRBD1, 6 bases. The CDR3 is 13 residues long. The V end was cut by 1 base, the J end by 2 bases, with 6 bases between. The germline V gene encodes CDR1 SNHLY and CDR2 FYNNEI.

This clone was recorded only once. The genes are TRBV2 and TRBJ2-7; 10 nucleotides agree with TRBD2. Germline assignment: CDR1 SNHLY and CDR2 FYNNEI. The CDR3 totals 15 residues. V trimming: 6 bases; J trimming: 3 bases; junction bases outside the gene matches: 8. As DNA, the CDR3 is TGTGCCAGCAGCGTGTACCTAGCGGGGGACTACGAGCAGTACTTC. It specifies CASSVYLAGDYEQYF.

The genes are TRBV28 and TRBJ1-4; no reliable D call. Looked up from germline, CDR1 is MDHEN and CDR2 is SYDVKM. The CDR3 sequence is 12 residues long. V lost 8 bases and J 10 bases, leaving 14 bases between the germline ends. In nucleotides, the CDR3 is TGTGCCAGCGGTCCTGGGGTCCGAAAACTGTTTTTT. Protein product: CASGPGVRKLFF.

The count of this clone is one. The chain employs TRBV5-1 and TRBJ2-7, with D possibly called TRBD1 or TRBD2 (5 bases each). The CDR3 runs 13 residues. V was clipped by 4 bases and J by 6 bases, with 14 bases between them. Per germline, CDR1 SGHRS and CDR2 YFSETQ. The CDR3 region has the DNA TGCGCCAGCAGCCCCCAGATGGGGACCGAGCAGTACTTC. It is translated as CASSPQMGTEQYF.

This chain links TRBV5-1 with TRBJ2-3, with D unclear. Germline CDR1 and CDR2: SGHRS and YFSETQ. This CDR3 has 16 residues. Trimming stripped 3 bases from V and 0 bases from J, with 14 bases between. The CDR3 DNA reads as TGCGCCAGCAGCTACATATTCGGGTCTAGCACAGATACGCAGTATTTT. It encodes CASSYIFGSSTDTQYF.

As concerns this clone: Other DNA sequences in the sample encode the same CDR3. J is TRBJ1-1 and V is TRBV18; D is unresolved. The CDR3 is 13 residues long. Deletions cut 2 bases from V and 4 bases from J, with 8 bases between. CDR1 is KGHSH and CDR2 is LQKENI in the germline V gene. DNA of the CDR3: TGTGCCAGCTCACCAGGGAGCGGCACTGAAGCTTTCTTT. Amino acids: CASSPGSGTEAFF.

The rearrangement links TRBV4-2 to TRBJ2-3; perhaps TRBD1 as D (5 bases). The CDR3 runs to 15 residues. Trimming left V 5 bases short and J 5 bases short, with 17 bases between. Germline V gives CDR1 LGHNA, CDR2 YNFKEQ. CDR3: CASSFEGVSEDTQYF. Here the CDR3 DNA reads TGTGCCAGCAGCTTCGAAGGGGTTTCGGAAGATACGCAGTATTTT.